This T cell receptor (beta chain) was documented in a study of blood T cell repertoires in COVID-19. Across the study: Samples came from the United States, Italy and Spain, spanning acute and convalescent COVID-19.

Original processing methods: Estimation of nucleated cell counts relied on the amplification of reference gene primers. Repertoires were generated with immunoSEQ multiplex PCR, while TCRdb's copy carries only in-frame clones and drops some. Clone size and the V and J calls come from that table; the DNA yielded D and trimming. The sample has under 300,000 clones; roughly 93% are singletons. The CDR3 loop spans 15 amino acids. From germline, CDR1 is SQVTM and CDR2 ANQGSEA. Unmatched junction bases numbered 8, after V lost 0 bases and J lost 4 bases. The gene calls are TRBV29-1 and TRBJ2-7; 8 bases fit TRBD2. The TCR was taken from a woman in her forties with acute COVID-19. The specimen was PBMCs or T cells enriched from blood (not recorded which). The CDR3, as DNA: TGCAGCGTTGAAGAGCGGACTAGCTATATTTACGAGCAGTACTTC. Protein: CSVEERTSYIYEQYF.